This T cell receptor (beta chain) is drawn from a study of T cell responses to AZD1222 COVID-19 vaccine. Study-wide results and caveats: Only 5 or 6 individuals given AZD1222 were seropositive at baseline. In a largely white British group with more females than males, clonal diversity was possibly underestimated. Per reports, nearly half of all spike-specific TCRs target regions that are unmutated in variants.

Points on this clone: The antigen is undetermined.

The study pooled second doses at about 4 or about 12 weeks. Sequenced by immunoSEQ multiplex PCR; TCRdb stores in-frame clones only, minus some. The sample lists about 110,000 clones, around 90% occurring once. The sample was peripheral blood, taken 28 days after the second AZD1222 dose. This receptor was taken from an adult who received the AZD1222 COVID-19 vaccine.

CDR3 DNA sequence: TGCGCCAGCAGCCAAGATCCGGACGGGAACTATGGCTACACCTTC. This encodes CASSQDPDGNYGYTF. The genes are TRBV4-3 and TRBJ1-2, with D unclear. Germline V CDR1 and CDR2: LGHNA, YSLEER. This CDR3 spans 15 amino acids. V was shortened by 0 bases and J by 2 bases, with 10 bases between the two germline ends.